This record covers a single TCR beta chain. This sample was included in a study of blood T cell repertoires in COVID-19. Those enrolled, adults aged roughly 18 to 100 years, came from around 25 US areas. Participants were placed into cohorts based on the clinical history they reported. In the source study's methods: Amplification with reference gene primers provided the estimates of nucleated cell counts. Here immunoSEQ multiplex PCR was the method, and the copy in TCRdb shows in-frame clones only, minus some. V, J and clone size derive from that table, while D and trimming were established from the DNA sequence. The sample contains fewer than 350,000 clones, about 89% of which appear only once. Germline values: CDR1 LNHDA, CDR2 SQIVND (reference sequence). The CDR3 length is 13 residues. V lost 6 bases to trimming and J lost 5 bases, with 10 bases between them.

Material: PBMCs or T cells enriched from blood (not recorded which). The clonotype originates from a woman in her thirties or forties who had recovered from COVID-19. The rearrangement joins TRBV19 to TRBJ1-4; the D gene is possibly TRBD1 (5 bases). The CDR3 sequence is CASRRGMNEKLFF. In nucleotides, the CDR3 is TGTGCCAGTAGAAGGGGAATGAATGAAAAACTGTTTTTT.